This T cell receptor (beta chain) is drawn from a study of T cell responses to AZD1222 COVID-19 vaccine. This table comes from immunoSEQ multiplex PCR, and its TCRdb copy is limited to in-frame clones, with some not included. The sample has about 85,000 clones, 86% seen once. Trimming removed 1 base from V and 0 bases from J, with 7 bases in between. Germline values: CDR1 SGHRS, CDR2 YFSETQ. This CDR3 contains 14 residues. The material was peripheral blood, obtained on day 0 of AZD1222 vaccination. The TCR originated in an adult in good health. This chain joins TRBV5-1 and TRBJ1-1; D remains unclear. The CDR3 DNA reads TGCGCCAGCAGCTTGATAGGCGTGAACACTGAAGCTTTCTTT. This encodes CASSLIGVNTEAFF.